These 5 T cell receptor beta chains share one sample of origin, sequenced in a study of PD-1 blockade in mismatch repair-deficient tumors. Time point: 10-day in vitro stimulation with candidate neoantigen peptide 7. These receptors have no known antigen. Sequencing was performed with immunoSEQ multiplex PCR; in TCRdb, only in-frame clones are kept and a portion is missing. The sample records roughly 10,000 clones, 75% to 90% being singletons. Sequenced here: cells cultured in vitro, sampled from a patient treated with pembrolizumab. These receptors were collected from an adult with mismatch repair-deficient cancer.

This rearrangement joins TRBV11-2 to TRBJ2-3; unclear D gene. This CDR3 contains 11 residues. The V end was cut by 5 bases, the J end by 10 bases, with 10 bases between. The germline V gene encodes CDR1 SGHAT and CDR2 FQNNGV. CDR3 region: CASSRNQPQYF. CDR3 sequence (DNA): TGTGCCAGCAGCCGTAACCAACCGCAGTATTTT.

The genes are TRBV6-1 and TRBJ1-3; D not resolved. V shed 7 bases and J shed 0 bases, with 10 bases lying between them. From germline, CDR1 is MNHNS and CDR2 SASEGT. CDR3 length: 14 amino acids. CDR3 sequence: CASIPVLSGNTIYF. The CDR3 DNA reads as TGTGCCAGCATTCCCGTCCTCTCTGGAAACACCATATATTTT.

The chain joins TRBV14 to TRBJ1-3; D is unresolved. This CDR3 is 13 amino acids long. Trimming stripped 1 base from V and 5 bases from J, with 6 bases between. Germline V gives CDR1 SGHDN, CDR2 FVKESK. This chain's CDR3 is CASSQVGRNTIYF. As DNA, the CDR3 is TGTGCCAGCAGCCAAGTTGGCCGAAACACCATATATTTT.

This chain uses TRBV5-1 with TRBJ2-7, with D tentatively TRBD1 or TRBD2 (5 bases each). The V end was cut by 0 bases, the J end by 5 bases, with 12 bases between. Germline CDR1 is SGHRS and CDR2 is YFSETQ. CDR3 size: 14 residues. The CDR3 sequence: CASSLESGSHEQYF. The DNA of the CDR3 is TGCGCCAGCAGCTTGGAATCAGGGAGCCACGAGCAGTACTTC.

The CDR3 sequence: CASRATLAGGTDTQYF. In DNA, the CDR3 is TGCGCCAGCAGAGCGACCTTAGCGGGAGGGACAGATACGCAGTATTTT. The rearrangement links TRBV10-1 to TRBJ2-3, with 11 bases matching TRBD2. The V gene end was trimmed by 6 bases and the J gene end by 3 bases; junction bases not matched to a gene: 8. The CDR3 is 16 residues long. Germline CDR1 is WNHNN and CDR2 is SYGVQD (reference sequence).